Each of the 28 T cell receptor beta chains below was sequenced from the same sample in a study of T cell responses to AZD1222 COVID-19 vaccine. Clones were sequenced by immunoSEQ multiplex PCR, and TCRdb holds only the in-frame ones, with some missing. The repertoire holds fewer than 75,000 clones, with around 90% as singletons. This sample comprised peripheral blood, obtained 28 days after the second dose of the MenACWY control vaccine. The source of these receptors is an adult who received the MenACWY meningococcal vaccine as a control.

This clone was seen a single time. V usage is TRBV10-2 and J usage is TRBJ2-7, with 10 bases aligning to TRBD2. Germline loops: CDR1 WSHSY, CDR2 SAAADI. The CDR3 sequence is 14 residues long. Germline trimming cut 5 bases from V and 3 bases from J; bases unmatched to any gene: 4. The CDR3 loop reads CASSRTSGNYEQYF. Written as DNA, the CDR3 is TGCGCCAGCAGTCGGACTAGCGGTAACTACGAGCAGTACTTC.

The chain uses TRBV6-8 and TRBJ2-7, with D maybe TRBD2 (6 bases). V was cut by 4 bases and J by 5 bases, with 24 bases left in between. This CDR3 is built from 17 residues. The germline CDR1 and CDR2 sequences are MNHGY and SAAAGT. CDR3 sequence reads: CASSFPPRRAGKDEQYF. CDR3 nucleotides: TGTGCCAGCAGTTTCCCCCCCCGCCGTGCGGGAAAAGACGAGCAGTACTTC.

The chain joins TRBV6-5 to TRBJ1-3; D gene ambiguous. CDR3 length equals 14 residues. Per germline, CDR1 MNHEY and CDR2 SVGAGI. The V gene lost 6 bases and the J gene lost 0 bases, with 9 bases spanning the gap. The CDR3 spells CASRNGPSGNTIYF. The CDR3 DNA reads TGTGCCAGCAGGAACGGGCCCTCTGGAAACACCATATATTTT.

The CDR3 loop is CASTAPGQGTYEQYF. The CDR3 nucleotides are TGTGCCAGCACAGCCCCGGGACAGGGGACCTACGAGCAGTACTTC. The chain has TRBV27 and TRBJ2-7; 10 bases map to TRBD1. Looked up from germline, CDR1 is MNHEY and CDR2 is SMNVEV (reference sequence). After removal of 7 bases from V and 2 bases from J, the junction contained 8 bases not matched to a gene. This CDR3 spans 15 amino acids.

The V gene is TRBV10-2, the J gene TRBJ1-1, with D unclear. CDR1 WSHSY and CDR2 SAAADI come from the germline V gene. The CDR3 spans 14 residues. V was pared by 5 bases and J by 0 bases, with 10 bases between. CDR3 protein: CASSQWKMNTEAFF. The CDR3 nucleotides are TGCGCCAGCAGTCAGTGGAAAATGAACACTGAAGCTTTCTTT.

The table lists this clone with a count of one. Distinct nucleotide sequences in the sample also encode this CDR3. The chain carries TRBV6-5 and TRBJ2-3; D unclear. The CDR3 runs to 12 residues. Germline V lookup: CDR1 MNHEY, CDR2 SVGAGI. V was shortened by 2 bases and J by 4 bases, with 4 bases between the two germline ends. The CDR3 nucleotides are TGTGCCAGCAGTTACATGGCAGATACGCAGTATTTT. As protein: CASSYMADTQYF.

For the CDR3, the DNA is TGTGCCGCAAGCGGGAAGATAAACTCGAACACCGGGGAGCTGTTTTTT. Encoded protein: CAASGKINSNTGELFF. V usage is TRBV7-9 and J usage is TRBJ2-2; 7 nucleotides match TRBD2. J lost 0 bases, V lost 11 bases, and 12 bases had no gene match. Germline V gene data show CDR1 as SEHNR and CDR2 as FQNEAQ (reference sequence). CDR3 length: 16 residues.

CDR3 in DNA: TGTGCCAGCAGCTCCACCCGGGAAGCTTTCTTT. It codes for CASSSTREAFF. V gene TRBV5-5 combines with J gene TRBJ1-1, with D hard to call. CDR3 length: 11 amino acids. Per the germline V gene, CDR1 is SGHKS and CDR2 is YYEKEE (reference sequence). V was trimmed by 3 bases and J by 8 bases, leaving 8 bases between them.

This chain uses TRBV28 with TRBJ1-1; TRBD1 agrees at 7 bases. Germline V gene lookup returns CDR1 MDHEN and CDR2 SYDVKM. J lost 1 base, V lost 3 bases, and 2 bases had no gene match. CDR3 length equals 14 residues. CDR3 residues: CASSFAGGNTEAFF. In DNA, the CDR3 is TGTGCCAGCAGTTTTGCAGGGGGGAACACTGAAGCTTTCTTT. The entire variable domain, with the rest obtained from reference TRBV28 and TRBJ1-1, is as follows: DVKVTQSSRYLVKRTGEKVFLECVQDMDHENMFWYRQDPGLGLRLIYFSYDVKMKEKGDIPEGYSVSREKKERFSLILESASTNQTSMYLCASSFAGGNTEAFFGQGTRLTVV.

In this sample, this clone turned up once. CDR3 DNA sequence: TGTGCCAGCAGGGGAGCGGGAGGCTGGGCAGATACGCAGTATTTT. It yields the protein CASRGAGGWADTQYF. The chain recombines TRBV6-5 with TRBJ2-3; TRBD2 matches 9 bases. Germline values: CDR1 MNHEY, CDR2 SVGAGI. There are 15 residues in the CDR3. The V segment lost 6 bases and the J segment 4 bases; nucleotides outside the gene matches: 8.

This rearrangement joins TRBV2 to TRBJ2-2; weak D call: TRBD2 (6 bases). The germline CDR1 and CDR2 sequences are SNHLY and FYNNEI. Trimming stripped 4 bases from V and 7 bases from J, with 10 bases between. The CDR3 runs 13 residues. The CDR3 sequence: CASSALDYGELFF. In DNA, the CDR3 is TGTGCCAGCAGTGCCCTGGACTACGGGGAGCTGTTTTTT.

J is TRBJ2-3 and V is TRBV5-1; the match to TRBD2 covers 12 bases. Germline V CDR1 and CDR2: SGHRS, YFSETQ. The V segment lost 4 bases and the J segment 6 bases; nucleotides outside the gene matches: 6. The CDR3 is 15 amino acids. CDR3 bases: TGCGCCAGCAGCACCGGGACTAGCGGGCGGGATACGCAGTATTTT. Translation gives CASSTGTSGRDTQYF.

This sequence joins TRBV19 and TRBJ2-3; no reliable D call. Trimming cost V 2 bases and J 6 bases, with 6 bases left between them. This CDR3 region has 12 residues. Germline CDR1 and CDR2: LNHDA and SQIVND (reference sequence). CDR3 amino acids: CASSIQSDTQYF. DNA of the CDR3: TGTGCCAGTAGTATACAGTCGGATACGCAGTATTTT.

The chain links TRBV28 to TRBJ2-3, with TRBD2 matching 9 bases. V was pared by 3 bases and J by 6 bases, with 13 bases of the junction left unmatched. The length of the CDR3 is 17 residues. In germline, CDR1 is MDHEN, CDR2 SYDVKM. The CDR3 protein is CASSLVLVGGRGDTQYF. The CDR3 bases are TGTGCCAGCAGTTTGGTCCTGGTCGGCGGGAGGGGCGATACGCAGTATTTT.

V is TRBV10-3 and J is TRBJ2-7; 10 bases are a match to TRBD1. The germline V gene has CDR1 ENHRY and CDR2 SYGVKD. The ends lost 6 bases at V and 3 bases at J; junction bases unmatched: 5. The CDR3 sequence is 14 residues long. In nucleotides, the CDR3 is TGTGCCATCAGCCCAGGACAGGGGGACTACGAGCAGTACTTC. Protein product: CAISPGQGDYEQYF.

The rearrangement links TRBV14 to TRBJ1-1; TRBD1 matches at 7 bases. This CDR3 has 15 amino acids. V was clipped by 2 bases and J by 4 bases; unmatched bases: 7. Germline CDR1 reads SGHDN; CDR2 reads FVKESK. The CDR3 spells CASSQQQGWSTEAFF. CDR3 coding DNA: TGTGCCAGCAGCCAACAACAGGGGTGGTCCACTGAAGCTTTCTTT.

V usage is TRBV7-9 and J usage is TRBJ2-3; TRBD2 matches 11 bases. Unmatched junction bases numbered 9, after V lost 5 bases and J lost 5 bases. CDR1 is SEHNR and CDR2 is FQNEAQ in the germline V gene (reference sequence). CDR3 length: 16 amino acids. CDR3 sequence reads: CASSPLLAGDLDTQYF. The DNA of the CDR3 is TGTGCCAGCAGCCCCCTACTAGCGGGAGATTTAGATACGCAGTATTTT.

The chain joins TRBV10-2 to TRBJ1-6; TRBD1 matches 7 bases. The CDR3 is 17 amino acids. After removal of 0 bases from V and 3 bases from J, the junction contained 5 bases not matched to a gene. Germline loops: CDR1 WSHSY, CDR2 SAAADI. CDR3 DNA sequence: TGCGCCAGCAGTGAGTCGACAGGGAGTATCTATAATTCACCCCTCCACTTT. Translation gives CASSESTGSIYNSPLHF.

This clone was counted a single time. The chain employs TRBV12-5 and TRBJ2-2; 8 bases line up with TRBD2. The CDR3 is made up of 16 amino acids. V shed 0 bases, J shed 4 bases, and the junction held 4 bases outside the gene matches. Germline V gives CDR1 LGHNT, CDR2 FRNRAP. The CDR3 bases are TGTGCTAGTGGTTTGGTACTGACTAGCGTCACCGGGGAGCTGTTTTTT. Its protein product is CASGLVLTSVTGELFF.

This chain uses TRBV30 with TRBJ2-1; 11 bases line up with TRBD2. The CDR3 is 18 residues long. The V segment lost 5 bases and the J segment 0 bases; nucleotides outside the gene matches: 12. Looked up from germline, CDR1 is GTSNPN and CDR2 is SVGIG (reference sequence). Written as DNA, the CDR3 is TGTGCCTGGGCGGCAGGTTTAGCGGGAGGGCCCTCCTACAATGAGCAGTTCTTC. Translated: CAWAAGLAGGPSYNEQFF.

The chain links TRBV28 to TRBJ1-1, with D maybe TRBD1 (6 bases). V was cut by 3 bases and J by 5 bases, with 13 bases left in between. Germline assignment: CDR1 MDHEN and CDR2 SYDVKM. CDR3 size: 14 residues. This CDR3 reads CASSFFRGETEAFF. The CDR3 DNA reads TGTGCCAGCAGTTTTTTCAGGGGTGAGACTGAAGCTTTCTTT. Supplemented by reference TRBV28 and TRBJ1-1, the full variable domain reads DVKVTQSSRYLVKRTGEKVFLECVQDMDHENMFWYRQDPGLGLRLIYFSYDVKMKEKGDIPEGYSVSREKKERFSLILESASTNQTSMYLCASSFFRGETEAFFGQGTRLTVV.

V gene TRBV7-2 combines with J gene TRBJ2-1; 7 bases line up with TRBD2. Trimming took 5 bases from V and 12 from J; bases not matched to a gene: 7. This CDR3 is 12 amino acids long. Looked up from germline, CDR1 is SGHTA and CDR2 is FQGNSA. CDR3 in DNA: TGTGCCAGCAGCCAGGTGGCTAGCGGGCAGTTCTTC. Translating gives CASSQVASGQFF.

This clone was seen once. V gene TRBV5-1 combines with J gene TRBJ1-2; D call uncertain. The CDR3 spans 13 residues. Germline V CDR1 and CDR2: SGHRS, YFSETQ. V was clipped by 4 bases and J by 8 bases, with 15 bases between them. CDR3 loop: CASSPTIQAGYTF. The CDR3 region has the DNA TGCGCCAGCAGCCCGACAATTCAGGCCGGCTACACCTTC.

This chain links TRBV30 with TRBJ1-6; D is uncertain. V dropped 0 bases and J dropped 11 bases, with 14 bases sitting between them. Germline CDR1 and CDR2: GTSNPN and SVGIG (reference sequence). This CDR3 has 14 amino acids. The CDR3 DNA sequence: TGTGCCTGGAGTGTTTCCGGGATAACGGCACCCCTCCACTTT. Its protein product is CAWSVSGITAPLHF.

In DNA, the CDR3 is TGTGCCAGCAGTTTTCGAGGGAGTTCTGCCCTCTATGGCTACACCTTC. This gives the protein CASSFRGSSALYGYTF. The rearrangement uses TRBV28 and TRBJ1-2; D call uncertain. V was shortened by 3 bases and J by 4 bases, with 18 bases between the two germline ends. Germline V gene lookup returns CDR1 MDHEN and CDR2 SYDVKM. The CDR3 sequence is 16 residues long.

The V gene is TRBV12-3 or TRBV12-4, the J gene TRBJ2-3; D not resolved. The CDR3 spans 13 residues. V lost 1 base, J lost 6 bases, and 8 bases lay in between. CDR3 in amino acids: CASSLGVADTQYF. CDR3 sequence (DNA): TGTGCCAGCAGTTTAGGGGTGGCCGATACGCAGTATTTT.

The rearrangement links TRBV7-9 to TRBJ2-7, with D possibly being TRBD2 (5 bases). The ends were cut back, 8 bases at V and 2 bases at J, with 13 bases in the middle. The CDR3 length is 13 residues. Per the germline V gene, CDR1 is SEHNR and CDR2 is FQNEAQ (reference sequence). This chain's CDR3 is CASQSGNPYEQYF. CDR3 DNA: TGTGCCAGCCAGTCCGGGAATCCCTACGAGCAGTACTTC.

J is TRBJ2-7 and V is TRBV5-5; 7 bases fit TRBD1. The CDR3 has 14 amino acids. The germline V gene has CDR1 SGHKS and CDR2 YYEKEE (reference sequence). Unmatched junction bases numbered 5, after V lost 0 bases and J lost 5 bases. In nucleotides, the CDR3 is TGTGCCAGCAGCTTGGGTACACAGGGGAACGAGCAGTACTTC. As protein: CASSLGTQGNEQYF.